This TCR beta chain was obtained from a study of T-cell memory formation after mild COVID-19. The CDR3 is made up of 16 amino acids. The V end lost 0 bases, the J end lost 6 bases, and 16 bases lay between the germline ends. Germline V gene sequence: CDR1 LGHNA, CDR2 YSLEER. This clonotype was seen only once. The antigen remains unidentified. General study results and limits: Second-wave clones reaching peak frequency on day 37 lacked confirmed SARS-CoV-2 specificity. Clones that got smaller from day 15 to 85 had even CD4/CD8, while clones growing later tipped toward CD4+. In pre-infection memory, a portion of responding clones appeared, which suggested that cross-reactive memory joined. Clones that contracted clustered mainly in CM and EM if CD4+ and in EMRA if CD8+.

TCRdb re-derived calls from the 5' RACE reads in MiXCR, one entry per CDR3 protein. This table has about half a million distinct CDR3 sequences, about 20% appearing once. Sequenced: PBMCs or a T cell subset sorted from them (not recorded which). V and J are TRBV4-3 and TRBJ2-3; a possible D gene is TRBD2 (5 bases). The TCR was taken from an adult woman who had mild COVID-19 (a few samples of this study predate the infection). Cell type and time point are not known. The CDR3 sequence: CASSQDRGLTADTQYF. For the CDR3, the DNA is TGCGCCAGCAGCCAAGATCGGGGTCTCACGGCGGATACGCAGTATTTT.